Included here is one TCR beta chain sequence, with context. The antigen is not known. The naive CD8 fraction comprised CD45RO-negative cells positively selected for CCR7 and excluded terminally differentiated effector memory CD45RA+ cells. The entry originates in a study of shared clonotypes between healthy human individuals. Study-wide findings and caveats: Naive CD4 clonotype sharing across several donors was about 5.3%.

Original methodology: Filtering differed because ImmunoSEQ produced junction-only sequences that carried no quality scores. Produced via immunoSEQ multiplex PCR; TCRdb's table is partial and in-frame only. V and J calls and clone size follow that table, whereas D and trimming were derived from the DNA. The sample lists hundreds of thousands of clones, 95% to 98% occurring once. V was clipped by 0 bases and J by 8 bases, with 24 bases between them. CDR1 and CDR2 (germline): SGHRS, YFSETQ. This CDR3 is 18 amino acids long. The TCR comes from a man younger than 45 in good health. The J gene is TRBJ2-1, the V gene TRBV5-1; TRBD1 is a possible D gene (5 bases). Sequencing was done on a sample of naive CD8+ T cells sorted from blood. CDR3 in amino acids: CASSLVSRTLTPKDEQFF. The DNA of the CDR3 is TGCGCCAGCAGCTTGGTCTCCAGGACACTTACCCCTAAGGATGAGCAGTTCTTC.